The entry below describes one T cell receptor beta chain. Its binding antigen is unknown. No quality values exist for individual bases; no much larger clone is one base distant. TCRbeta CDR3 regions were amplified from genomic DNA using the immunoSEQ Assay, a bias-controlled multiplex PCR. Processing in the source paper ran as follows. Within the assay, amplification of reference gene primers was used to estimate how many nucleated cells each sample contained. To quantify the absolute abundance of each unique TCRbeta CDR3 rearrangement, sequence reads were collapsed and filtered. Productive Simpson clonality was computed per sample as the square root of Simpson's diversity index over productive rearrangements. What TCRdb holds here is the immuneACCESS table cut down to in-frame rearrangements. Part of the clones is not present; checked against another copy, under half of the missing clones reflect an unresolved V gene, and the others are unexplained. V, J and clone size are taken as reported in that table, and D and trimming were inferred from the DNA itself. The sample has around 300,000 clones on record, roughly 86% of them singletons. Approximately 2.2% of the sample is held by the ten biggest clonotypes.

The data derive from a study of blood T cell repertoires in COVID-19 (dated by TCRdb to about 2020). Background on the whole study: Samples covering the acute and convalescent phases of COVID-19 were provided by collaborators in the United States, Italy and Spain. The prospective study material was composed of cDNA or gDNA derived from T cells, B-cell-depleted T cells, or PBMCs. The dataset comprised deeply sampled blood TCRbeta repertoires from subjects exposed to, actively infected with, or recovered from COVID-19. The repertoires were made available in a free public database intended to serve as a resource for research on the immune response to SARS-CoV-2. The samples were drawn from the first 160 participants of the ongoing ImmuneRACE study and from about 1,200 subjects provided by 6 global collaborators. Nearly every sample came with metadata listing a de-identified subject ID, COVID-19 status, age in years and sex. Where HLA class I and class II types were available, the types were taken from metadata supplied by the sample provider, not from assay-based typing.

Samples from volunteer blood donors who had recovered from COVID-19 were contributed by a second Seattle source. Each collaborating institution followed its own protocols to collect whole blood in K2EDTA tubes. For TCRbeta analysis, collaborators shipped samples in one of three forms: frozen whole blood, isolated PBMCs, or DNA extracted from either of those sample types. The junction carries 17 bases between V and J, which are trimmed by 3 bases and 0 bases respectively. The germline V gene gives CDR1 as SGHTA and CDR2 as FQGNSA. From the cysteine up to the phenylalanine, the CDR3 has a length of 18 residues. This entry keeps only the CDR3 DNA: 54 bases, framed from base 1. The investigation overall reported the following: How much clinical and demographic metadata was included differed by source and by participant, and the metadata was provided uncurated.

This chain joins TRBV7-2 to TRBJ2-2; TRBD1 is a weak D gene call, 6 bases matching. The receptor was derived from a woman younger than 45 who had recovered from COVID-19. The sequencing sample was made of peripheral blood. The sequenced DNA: TGTGCCAGCAGCTTTCGTCCAGGGGCAGGGGCGAACACCGGGGAGCTGTTTTTT. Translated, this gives CASSFRPGAGANTGELFF.